The clone carrying this T cell receptor beta chain occurred many times. Its target is not known. The sample belongs to a study of T cell repertoires in cytomegalovirus infection. In the study overall: Shared public TCR beta signatures pointed to both CMV infection and a matching HLA type.

Trimming took off 6 bases at V and 1 base at J, with 12 bases between the two ends. Germline values: CDR1 SQVTM, CDR2 ANQGSEA. CDR3 length: 13 residues. Whole-study findings and limits: The ex vivo response showed dominance by HLA-C-restricted CMV-specific TCR beta clonotypes. Based on cumulative public TCR beta family frequency, carriers of CMV plus the relevant HLA were identified.

Using its own MiXCR run on the reads, TCRdb lists one record per CDR3 protein. Of more than 140,000 distinct CDR3 sequences listed, about 6.5% are singletons. This chain links TRBV29-1 with TRBJ1-2, with D unclear. Sequenced sample: PBMCs. The source is a human donor in good health (CMV status not recorded). Some clones in this sample may be carry-over from other donors' samples. The CDR3 is CSVQDPRNYGYTF. In DNA, the CDR3 is TGCAGCGTGCAAGACCCGCGTAACTATGGCTACACCTTC.